These 25 T cell receptor beta chains share one sample of origin, sequenced in a study of cytomegalovirus exposure and HLA in healthy donors. Amplification used 60 Vbeta primers and 13 Jbeta primers. Some clones are missing from TCRdb's copy, which holds only in-frame ones; the method was immunoSEQ multiplex PCR. Counted here are some 140,000 clones, around 79% occurring once; the ten biggest clones make up less than 8.5%. The sequencing sample was made of PBMCs. The receptors derive from a young man in good health and CMV-seropositive.

Here the CDR3 reads CASARGAETGELFF. In DNA, the CDR3 is TGTGCCAGCGCTCGGGGGGCGGAGACCGGGGAGCTGTTTTTT. The chain links TRBV2 to TRBJ2-2, with D tentatively TRBD2 (7 bases). This CDR3 comprises 14 residues. Per the germline V gene, CDR1 is SNHLY and CDR2 is FYNNEI. V dropped 8 bases and J dropped 5 bases, with 15 bases sitting between them. The full variable domain, in which reference TRBV2 and TRBJ2-2 provide the parts outside the CDR3, is EPEVTQTPSHQVTQMGQEVILRCVPISNHLYFYWYRQILGQKVEFLVSFYNNEISEKSEIFDDQFSVERPDGSNFTLKIRSTKLEDSAMYFCASARGAETGELFFGEGSRLTVL.

CDR3 nucleotide sequence: TGCGCCAGCAGCGGGGCAGGGGCCACCGGGGAGCTGTTTTTT. This codes for CASSGAGATGELFF. V usage is TRBV5-1 and J usage is TRBJ2-2; possibly TRBD1 for D (6 bases). V shed 4 bases and J shed 4 bases, with 11 bases lying between them. CDR1 and CDR2 (germline): SGHRS, YFSETQ. The CDR3 contains 14 residues. Complete variable domain (other parts from reference TRBV5-1 and TRBJ2-2): KAGVTQTPRYLIKTRGQQVTLSCSPISGHRSVSWYQQTPGQGLQFLFEYFSETQRNKGNFPGRFSGRQFSNSRSEMNVSTLELGDSALYLCASSGAGATGELFFGEGSRLTVL.

V and J are TRBV28 and TRBJ1-5; 7 nucleotides line up with TRBD1. CDR3 size: 14 residues. The junction had 9 bases not matched to a gene; V was cut back by 7 bases and J by 6 bases. Germline V CDR1 and CDR2: MDHEN, SYDVKM. In DNA form, the CDR3 reads TGTGCCAGCATTACAGGGGATAGAGTTCAGCCCCAGCATTTT. It encodes CASITGDRVQPQHF.

This chain links TRBV5-1 with TRBJ2-1; 7 bases are shared with TRBD1. The CDR3 sequence is 16 residues long. With 0 bases clipped from V and 7 bases from J, the junction kept 10 bases outside the gene matches. The germline gives CDR1 SGHRS, CDR2 YFSETQ. The CDR3, as DNA: TGCGCCAGCAGCTTGGTAGGTACAGGGGATGGAAATGAGCAGTTCTTC. This codes for CASSLVGTGDGNEQFF.

The chain recombines TRBV19 with TRBJ1-1, with D uncertain. Trimming took off 9 bases at V and 2 bases at J, with 16 bases between the two ends. CDR1 is LNHDA, CDR2 SQIVND, per germline (reference sequence). The CDR3 sequence is 14 residues long. The CDR3 loop reads CASAQTDTNTEAFF. The CDR3 DNA reads as TGTGCCAGCGCCCAAACAGACACCAACACTGAAGCTTTCTTT.

This clone was recorded only once. Written as DNA, the CDR3 is TGTGCCAGTAGTGTTTGGACAGTTGTCAATCAGCCCCAGCATTTT. Its translation: CASSVWTVVNQPQHF. The chain combines TRBV19 with TRBJ1-5; D is perhaps TRBD1 (6 bases). V was cut by 5 bases and J by 3 bases, with 14 bases left in between. The CDR3 is 15 residues long. Germline V lookup: CDR1 LNHDA, CDR2 SQIVND (reference sequence).

The V call is TRBV5-1, the J call TRBJ2-7; D may be TRBD1 (6 bases). The length of the CDR3 is 14 residues. The V end lost 4 bases, the J end lost 5 bases, and 16 bases lay between the germline ends. Germline V gives CDR1 SGHRS, CDR2 YFSETQ. The chain's CDR3 is CASSTGPGGHEQYF. CDR3 coding DNA: TGCGCCAGCAGCACAGGGCCCGGAGGCCACGAGCAGTACTTC.

This chain joins TRBV4-2 and TRBJ2-7; 8 nucleotides match TRBD1. The germline gives CDR1 LGHNA, CDR2 YNFKEQ. CDR3 length: 17 residues. The trim removed 1 base at V and 5 bases at J, leaving 13 bases unmatched. The DNA for the CDR3 is TGTGCCAGCAGCCAAGCAGATCAGGGGGCATTAACGGACGAGCAGTACTTC. It is translated as CASSQADQGALTDEQYF.

The rearrangement links TRBV7-9 to TRBJ2-1, with 8 bases matching TRBD1. The V gene's germline CDR1 is SEHNR and CDR2 FQNEAQ (reference sequence). The CDR3 is 14 residues long. Trimming cost V 6 bases and J 9 bases; bases outside gene matches: 10. The chain's CDR3 is CASRSGTGRSEQFF. CDR3 coding DNA: TGTGCCAGCAGGTCCGGGACAGGTCGTAGTGAGCAGTTCTTC.

This clone has only a few counts. J is TRBJ2-5 and V is TRBV11-2; 7 positions agree with TRBD2. Germline V CDR1 and CDR2: SGHAT, FQNNGV. Trimming at V came to 5 bases and at J to 0 bases, leaving 12 bases not matched to a gene. CDR3 size: 17 residues. CDR3 residues: CASSLLAGVKHQETQYF. CDR3 bases: TGTGCCAGCAGCCTCCTGGCGGGGGTAAAACACCAAGAGACCCAGTACTTC.

This clone was detected a few times. V is TRBV9 and J is TRBJ2-7; TRBD2 is a possible D gene (5 bases). The CDR3 length is 15 residues. V was shortened by 0 bases and J by 2 bases, with 12 bases between the two germline ends. Germline CDR1 reads SGDLS; CDR2 reads YYNGEE. The CDR3 nucleotides read TGTGCCAGCAGCGTAGCCGGGGATTTTGCCTACGAGCAGTACTTC. Translated, it gives CASSVAGDFAYEQYF.

This clone showed up just once. The CDR3 DNA follows: TGTGCCAGCAGTCGGGACAGGTGGGAGCAGTACTTC. Its translation: CASSRDRWEQYF. The genes are TRBV6-5 and TRBJ2-7; 8 bases line up with TRBD1. The CDR3 consists of 12 residues. Germline CDR1 reads MNHEY; CDR2 reads SVGAGI. Losses at the gene ends were 5 bases for V and 7 bases for J; bases not matched to a gene: 4.

J is TRBJ1-1 and V is TRBV7-3; D remains unclear. The V and J ends lost 5 bases and 1 base respectively, with 8 bases between them. Germline CDR1 reads SGHTA; CDR2 reads FQGTGA. The CDR3 loop spans 13 amino acids. The CDR3 coding sequence is TGTGCCAGCAGCCACTATGAGAACACTGAAGCTTTCTTT. Its protein is CASSHYENTEAFF.

The chain is built from TRBV25-1 and TRBJ1-1; tentatively, D is TRBD1 (6 bases). V lost 1 base and J lost 2, with 11 bases in between. Germline values: CDR1 MGHDK, CDR2 SYGVNS. There are 15 residues in the CDR3. DNA of the CDR3: TGTGCCAGCAGTGAATCCGACAGGACTAACACTGAAGCTTTCTTT. This codes for CASSESDRTNTEAFF.

V usage is TRBV4-1 and J usage is TRBJ1-6; no definite D call. V gave up 1 base and J gave up 10 bases, with 14 bases separating them. This CDR3 region has 15 residues. Germline-derived CDR1 and CDR2 are MGHRA and YSYEKL. The CDR3 sequence is CASSQGEERNSPLHF. The CDR3 nucleotides are TGCGCCAGCAGCCAAGGGGAGGAAAGGAACTCACCCCTCCACTTT.

V is TRBV4-3 and J is TRBJ2-1, with 11 bases identical to TRBD1. The CDR3 sequence is 14 residues long. Germline V CDR1 and CDR2: LGHNA, YSLEER. V dropped 8 bases and J dropped 9; count of bases not matched to a gene: 9. The CDR3, as DNA: TGCGCCAGCGGACAGGGGGCGCGTTCCGGTGAGCAGTTCTTC. Encoded protein: CASGQGARSGEQFF.

V usage is TRBV7-9 and J usage is TRBJ1-1; perhaps TRBD1 as D (5 bases). The CDR3 totals 12 residues. The germline gives CDR1 SEHNR, CDR2 FQNEAQ (reference sequence). Between the trimmed V and J ends, which lost 3 bases and 8 bases, there was a span of 10 bases. In DNA, the CDR3 is TGTGCCAGCAGCTTCGGGACTGAGGAAGCTTTCTTT. It yields the protein CASSFGTEEAFF.

The chain couples TRBV28 to TRBJ2-7; maybe TRBD2 (6 bases). Per germline, CDR1 MDHEN and CDR2 SYDVKM. The CDR3 is 14 residues long. The V end lost 7 bases, the J end lost 1 base, and 14 bases lay between the germline ends. This chain's CDR3 is CASMGSGDSYEQYF. The CDR3 region has the DNA TGTGCCAGCATGGGGTCGGGGGATTCCTACGAGCAGTACTTC.

The rearrangement joins TRBV7-2 to TRBJ1-2; TRBD1 matches 8 bases. The germline V gene encodes CDR1 SGHTA and CDR2 FQGNSA. CDR3 size: 13 residues. J gave up 0 bases and V 8 bases, and 2 bases lay outside the gene matches. The CDR3 DNA reads as TGTGCCAGCGGACAGGGAGCTAACTATGGCTACACCTTC. Translated, it gives CASGQGANYGYTF. The full variable domain, its missing parts supplied by reference TRBV7-2 and TRBJ1-2, is GAGVSQSPSNKVTEKGKDVELRCDPISGHTALYWYRQSLGQGLEFLIYFQGNSAPDKSGLPSDRFSAERTGGSVSTLTIQRTQQEDSAVYLCASGQGANYGYTFGSGTRLTVV.

The chain combines TRBV6-1 with TRBJ2-1; 10 bases align to TRBD2. With 10 bases clipped from V and 10 bases from J, the junction kept 7 bases outside the gene matches. CDR1 is MNHNS and CDR2 is SASEGT in the germline V gene. CDR3 size: 12 residues. The DNA of the CDR3 is TGTGCCACCCCAGGACTAGCGGAGGAGCAGTTCTTC. It is translated as CATPGLAEEQFF.

The rearrangement links TRBV19 to TRBJ1-5; D is unclear. The V end lost 4 bases, the J end lost 2 bases, and 6 bases lay between the germline ends. The CDR3 is 13 amino acids. CDR1 is LNHDA and CDR2 is SQIVND in the germline V gene (reference sequence). The CDR3 loop reads CASSNGGNQPQHF. DNA of the CDR3: TGTGCCAGTAGTAACGGGGGCAATCAGCCCCAGCATTTT.

The V gene is TRBV21-1, the J gene TRBJ2-7; the D segment call TRBD2 is taken from the table without a DNA check. TRBV21-1 is flagged as a pseudogene. The CDR3 runs to 15 residues. Written as DNA, the CDR3 is TGTGCCAGCACCAAAAAGGGGGGGGCCGACTACGAGCAGTACTTC. It encodes CASTKKGGADYEQYF.

V is TRBV5-4 and J is TRBJ1-3, with TRBD1 identical over 7 bases. Trimming at V came to 4 bases and at J to 2 bases, leaving 3 bases not matched to a gene. The CDR3 is made up of 14 amino acids. Germline lookup yields CDR1 SGHNT and CDR2 YYREEE (reference sequence). The CDR3 sequence: CASSLQGTGNTIYF. In DNA form, the CDR3 reads TGTGCCAGCAGCCTACAGGGGACTGGAAACACCATATATTTT.

This clone was recorded once. This chain uses TRBV6-1 with TRBJ2-7, with 8 nucleotides matching TRBD1. Per the germline V gene, CDR1 is MNHNS and CDR2 is SASEGT. The CDR3 is 12 amino acids. DNA of the CDR3: TGTGCTTACAGGGGGTCCCTACTCGAGCAGTACTTC. Its protein is CAYRGSLLEQYF.

V gene TRBV30 combines with J gene TRBJ2-3; the D gene is possibly TRBD1 (6 bases). Trimming removed 2 bases from V and 10 bases from J, with 16 bases in between. CDR1 and CDR2 (germline): GTSNPN, SVGIG (reference sequence). The CDR3 is made up of 13 amino acids. The CDR3 DNA is TGTGCCTGGAGTCCTGGGGGCGAAGGGCCGCAGTATTTT. Protein product: CAWSPGGEGPQYF.